These T cell receptor beta chains were read from a single sample in a study of blood T cells in healthy people across ages. From the 5' RACE reads, TCRdb called clonotypes with MiXCR, one entry per CDR3 protein. In the table there are 700,000 to 950,000 distinct CDR3 sequences, 58% of which are singletons. Sequenced: blood. The receptor set was obtained from a man aged 30-40 years in good health. Both conserved end residues are part of each CDR3. D genes are given only for firm matches. Where a row states a size, it is once, few, many or the class of an expanded clone; other rows omit it.

TRBD1 TRBJ2-3 TRBV18 NA CASSTGNLKDTQYF TGTGCCAGCTCGACAGGGAACTTAAAAGATACGCAGTATTTT
TRBD1 TRBJ2-7 TRBV11-1 few CASSRTGDYEQYF TGTGCCAGCAGCCGGACAGGCGACTACGAGCAGTACTTC
NA TRBJ2-7 TRBV7-9 few CASSDTLAFHEQYF TGTGCCAGCAGCGATACCCTAGCGTTCCACGAGCAGTACTTC
NA TRBJ2-5 TRBV18 NA CASPPTRGSVETQYF TGTGCCAGCCCACCCACTCGGGGGTCGGTAGAGACCCAGTACTTC
NA TRBJ1-2 TRBV7-9 NA CASSSPRTGGYTF TGTGCCAGCAGCTCCCCAAGGACGGGTGGCTACACCTTC
NA TRBJ2-5 TRBV25-1 few CASSSYGEETQYF TGTGCCAGCAGTAGCTACGGGGAGGAGACCCAGTACTTC
TRBD2 TRBJ2-3 TRBV20-1 NA CSARGTRDYLPSTDTQYF TGCAGTGCTAGAGGCACGCGGGACTACCTCCCTAGCACAGATACGCAGTATTTT
TRBD2 TRBJ2-7 TRBV29-1 NA CSVGTSGVYEQYF TGCAGCGTTGGGACTAGCGGTGTCTACGAGCAGTACTTC
TRBD2 TRBJ2-1 TRBV7-2 NA CASSSSLSGGTQFF TGTGCCAGCAGCTCCAGCCTGTCGGGGGGGACCCAGTTCTTC
TRBD2 TRBJ2-3 TRBV6-5 NA CASSYSASGNHRATDTQYF TGTGCCAGCAGTTACTCGGCTAGCGGGAACCACAGGGCCACAGATACGCAGTATTTT
NA TRBJ1-2 TRBV7-9 NA CASSLDSWGNGYTF TGTGCCAGCAGCTTAGACTCCTGGGGGAATGGCTACACCTTC
NA TRBJ2-6 TRBV2 few CASNEASGANVLTF TGTGCCAGCAACGAAGCCTCTGGGGCCAACGTCCTGACTTTC
NA TRBJ1-2 TRBV15 NA CATSRDPRSGVYGYTF TGTGCCACCAGCAGAGACCCGCGGTCAGGGGTCTATGGCTACACCTTC
NA TRBJ2-1 TRBV7-6 few CASSLVASDTPLSYNEQFF TGTGCCAGCAGCTTAGTGGCCTCCGATACGCCCCTCTCCTACAATGAGCAGTTCTTC
NA TRBJ1-4 TRBV18 NA CASSRGFNEKLFF TGTGCCAGCTCTCGTGGATTTAATGAAAAACTGTTTTTT
NA TRBJ2-3 TRBV6-5 few CASAAPGLQDTQYF TGTGCCAGCGCTGCCCCAGGGCTCCAGGATACGCAGTATTTT
NA TRBJ2-3 TRBV6-5 NA CASREGGRDTQYF TGTGCCAGCAGAGAGGGTGGAAGGGATACGCAGTATTTT
NA TRBJ1-2 TRBV20-1 NA CSAPGQGTNYGYTF TGCAGTGCTCCCGGGCAGGGGACGAACTATGGCTACACCTTC
NA TRBJ1-1 TRBV29-1 once CSAVTGVNTEAFF TGCAGCGCCGTGACAGGAGTGAACACTGAAGCTTTCTTT
TRBD1 TRBJ2-5 TRBV9 few CASSVGLQGDYEETQYF TGTGCCAGCAGCGTAGGCTTACAGGGGGATTACGAAGAGACCCAGTACTTC
NA TRBJ2-5 TRBV5-6 NA CASSRGGVETQYF TGTGCCAGCAGCCGCGGCGGTGTGGAGACCCAGTACTTC
TRBD2 TRBJ2-3 TRBV9 few CASSVAAGADTQYF TGTGCCAGCAGCGTAGCAGCGGGGGCGGATACGCAGTATTTT
TRBD2 TRBJ2-1 TRBV20-1 NA CSALEPGLAVDEQFF TGCAGTGCTCTAGAACCGGGACTAGCCGTCGATGAGCAGTTCTTC
NA TRBJ2-5 TRBV3-1 NA CASSQVGSVYF TGTGCCAGCAGCCAAGTCGGTTCTGTGTACTTC
NA TRBJ1-2 TRBV6-1 NA CASSEVVGANYGYTF TGTGCCAGCAGTGAAGTGGTGGGCGCGAACTATGGCTACACCTTC
NA TRBJ2-3 TRBV6-6 many CASSYRAGHQTTYTQYF TGTGCCAGCAGTTACCGGGCGGGACACCAGACCACATACACGCAGTATTTT
TRBD2 TRBJ2-5 TRBV20-1 NA CSASGLAGEPRGTQYF TGCAGTGCTAGTGGGCTAGCGGGGGAACCTAGGGGGACCCAGTACTTC
TRBD1 TRBJ1-1 TRBV6-2/TRBV6-3 once CASSPTNDRGHEAFF TGTGCCAGCAGTCCCACCAATGACAGGGGGCATGAAGCTTTCTTT
NA TRBJ1-5 TRBV29-1 NA CSVGDGQRDQPQHF TGCAGCGTCGGAGACGGACAGCGGGATCAGCCCCAGCATTTT
TRBD1 TRBJ2-1 TRBV6-1 NA CASRSGGTYNEQFF TGTGCCAGCAGGTCAGGGGGAACCTACAATGAGCAGTTCTTC
NA TRBJ1-2 TRBV12-3/TRBV12-4 NA CASSFGRDYGYTF TGTGCCAGCAGTTTCGGCAGGGATTATGGCTACACCTTC
TRBD2 TRBJ2-1 TRBV5-1 many CASSLSGRPFF TGCGCCAGCAGCCTTAGCGGGAGACCGTTCTTC
NA TRBJ2-1 TRBV20-1 NA CSARRDLLYDEQFF TGCAGTGCTAGAAGGGACTTACTTTACGATGAGCAGTTCTTC
TRBD2 TRBJ2-1 TRBV7-2 NA CASSLLAGGGSYNEQFF TGTGCCAGCAGCCTACTAGCGGGAGGTGGCTCCTACAATGAGCAGTTCTTC
TRBD1 TRBJ2-2 TRBV7-9 NA CASRRWTGANTNTGELFF TGTGCCAGCAGGCGTTGGACAGGAGCTAATACGAACACCGGGGAGCTGTTTTTT
NA TRBJ2-6 TRBV3-1 NA CASSQVIEQGRSGANVLTF TGTGCCAGCAGCCAAGTTATTGAGCAGGGGCGTTCTGGGGCCAACGTCCTGACTTTC
NA TRBJ2-5 TRBV15 few CATSGYRVGETQYF TGTGCCACCAGCGGATACAGGGTAGGGGAGACCCAGTACTTC
TRBD2 TRBJ2-5 TRBV20-1 NA CSAPRGGLIETQYF TGCAGTGCTCCTCGCGGGGGGCTAATAGAGACCCAGTACTTC
TRBD2 TRBJ2-3 TRBV5-1 few CASSFTSGGTDTQYF TGTGCCAGCAGTTTTACTAGCGGGGGCACAGATACGCAGTATTTT